Following are 7 T cell receptor beta chains from one sample sequenced in a study of blood T cell repertoires in COVID-19. Assay: immunoSEQ multiplex PCR; the TCRdb copy retains only in-frame clones and omits some. In the table there are fewer than 250,000 clones, around 90% of which are singletons. The source material was peripheral blood. These receptor sequences come from a man in his thirties or forties with COVID-19, enrolled during active disease.

The chain carries TRBV6-6 and TRBJ2-5, with 10 bases fitting TRBD1. Losses at the gene ends were 6 bases for V and 0 bases for J; bases not matched to a gene: 22. Per germline, CDR1 MNHNY and CDR2 SVGAGI (reference sequence). This CDR3 has 21 amino acids. The CDR3 loop is CASSSSSRQGARLKDQETQYF. The CDR3 DNA reads as TGTGCCAGCAGCTCTTCGTCAAGACAGGGGGCGAGGTTAAAGGACCAAGAGACCCAGTACTTC.

This clone was seen a single time. This chain uses TRBV30 with TRBJ1-2; possible D gene TRBD1, 6 bases. Trimming pared 2 bases from V and 6 bases from J, leaving 19 bases between. Germline V gene data show CDR1 as GTSNPN and CDR2 as SVGIG (reference sequence). The length of the CDR3 is 15 residues. CDR3 nucleotides: TGTGCCTGGAGTCAAAGAGGGGGTTACGCTAATGGCTACACCTTC. This gives the protein CAWSQRGGYANGYTF.

The rearrangement uses TRBV6-5 and TRBJ1-3, with 8 bases lining up with TRBD1. J was trimmed by 2 bases and V by 6 bases; bases with no gene match: 0. Germline lookup yields CDR1 MNHEY and CDR2 SVGAGI. The length of the CDR3 is 13 residues. CDR3 protein: CASRDRAGNTIYF. In DNA form, the CDR3 reads TGTGCCAGCAGGGACAGGGCTGGAAACACCATATATTTT.

This clone was recorded only once. The V and J genes are TRBV4-1 and TRBJ2-3, with 13 bases matching TRBD2. CDR1 and CDR2 (germline): MGHRA, YSYEKL. The CDR3 spans 19 residues. V lost 1 base and J lost 3; bases outside the gene matches: 10. The CDR3 bases are TGCGCCAGCAGCCAAGCGATAAGGACTAGCGGGGGTACGACAGATACGCAGTATTTT. It codes for CASSQAIRTSGGTTDTQYF.

This sequence joins TRBV9 and TRBJ2-3; D is unresolved. Germline V CDR1 and CDR2: SGDLS, YYNGEE. The CDR3 extends over 14 amino acids. V lost 0 bases, J lost 7 bases, and 12 bases lay in between. The CDR3, as DNA: TGTGCCAGCAGCGTAGTTTCACATTCAAATACGCAGTATTTT. Protein: CASSVVSHSNTQYF. Combining the CDR3 with reference TRBV9 and TRBJ2-3 gives the whole variable domain DSGVTQTPKHLITATGQRVTLRCSPRSGDLSVYWYQQSLDQGLQFLIQYYNGEERAKGNILERFSAQQFPDLHSELNLSSLELGDSALYFCASSVVSHSNTQYFGPGTRLTVL.

This rearrangement joins TRBV4-1 to TRBJ2-2; TRBD2 matches at 11 bases. V shed 6 bases, J shed 2 bases, and the junction held 5 bases outside the gene matches. Looked up from germline, CDR1 is MGHRA and CDR2 is YSYEKL. The length of the CDR3 is 16 residues. CDR3 in DNA: TGCGCCAGCAGACGTAGCGGGGGGGCCAACACCGGGGAGCTGTTTTTT. Translation: CASRRSGGANTGELFF.

The V call is TRBV6-5, the J call TRBJ2-5; D not certain. This CDR3 spans 15 amino acids. Trimming shortened V by 5 bases and J by 0 bases, and 13 bases separated the two germline ends. Germline assignment: CDR1 MNHEY and CDR2 SVGAGI. The CDR3 protein is CASSRAFPYQETQYF. CDR3 bases: TGTGCCAGCAGTCGAGCTTTTCCCTACCAAGAGACCCAGTACTTC.